The 13 T cell receptor beta chains given below trace back to one sample, sequenced in a study of blood T cells in healthy people across ages. Sample-barcoded 5' priming and a J-beta primer mix drove a second PCR of roughly 7 to 11 cycles. TCRdb called the 5' RACE reads again in MiXCR, with one record for every CDR3 protein. This table has hundreds of thousands of distinct CDR3 sequences, roughly 52% appearing once. Sequencing used blood. The receptors were sampled from a man aged 25 to 45 in good health.

V is TRBV5-1 and J is TRBJ2-7; unclear D gene. Germline V lookup: CDR1 SGHRS, CDR2 YFSETQ. This CDR3 is built from 11 residues. Deletions cut 4 bases from V and 10 bases from J, with 12 bases between. DNA of the CDR3: TGCGCCAGCAGCGAAGGGTCAATTCAGTACTTC. This gives the protein CASSEGSIQYF.

CDR3 sequence: CASSLASGVVQETQYF. DNA of the CDR3: TGTGCCAGCAGCTTAGCTTCAGGCGTGGTCCAAGAGACCCAGTACTTC. This rearrangement joins TRBV7-9 to TRBJ2-5; D remains ambiguous. The V end lost 0 bases, the J end lost 1 base, and 12 bases lay between the germline ends. The CDR3 covers 16 residues. CDR1 and CDR2 from the germline V gene are SEHNR and FQNEAQ (reference sequence).

J is TRBJ2-1 and V is TRBV29-1; D perhaps matches TRBD2 (5 bases). V gave up 2 bases and J gave up 6 bases, with 8 bases separating them. The CDR3 totals 12 residues. Germline V gene sequence: CDR1 SQVTM, CDR2 ANQGSEA. The CDR3 DNA follows: TGCAGCGTTGAAACTAGTTTCAATGAGCAGTTCTTC. Protein sequence: CSVETSFNEQFF.

The chain couples TRBV9 to TRBJ2-3, with D perhaps matching TRBD2 (5 bases). Germline CDR1 reads SGDLS; CDR2 reads YYNGEE. The CDR3 has 14 amino acids. The V and J ends lost 2 bases and 6 bases respectively, with 13 bases between them. DNA for the CDR3: TGTGCCAGCAGCGTCGGACTTTCCTCGGATACGCAGTATTTT. Its protein is CASSVGLSSDTQYF.

The V gene is TRBV7-9, the J gene TRBJ1-4; the D is unclear. CDR1 and CDR2 (germline): SEHNR, FQNEAQ (reference sequence). The CDR3 is 14 amino acids. V was pared by 7 bases and J by 8 bases, with 17 bases between. CDR3 bases: TGTGCCAGCACATCGGAGCGAATGGGGGAAAAACTGTTTTTT. As protein: CASTSERMGEKLFF.

The chain uses TRBV7-9 and TRBJ1-2, with a possible D match to TRBD1 (6 bases). This CDR3 has 15 amino acids. CDR1 and CDR2 (germline): SEHNR, FQNEAQ (reference sequence). The V end lost 1 base, the J end lost 4 bases, and 13 bases lay between the germline ends. CDR3 DNA sequence: TGTGCCAGCAGCTTAGTATCAGGGGAGAGCTATGGCTACACCTTC. This encodes CASSLVSGESYGYTF. Using reference TRBV7-9 and TRBJ1-2 for the parts outside the CDR3, the full variable domain is DTGVSQNPRHKITKRGQNVTFRCDPISEHNRLYWYRQTLGQGPEFLTYFQNEAQLEKSRLLSDRFSAERPKGSFSTLEIQRTEQGDSAMYLCASSLVSGESYGYTFGSGTRLTVV.

The rearrangement links TRBV4-1 to TRBJ1-2; 8 bases line up with TRBD1. The CDR3 has 16 residues. The germline CDR1 and CDR2 sequences are MGHRA and YSYEKL. The V segment lost 1 base and the J segment 5 bases; nucleotides outside the gene matches: 9. CDR3 loop: CASSQGPRGQRYGYTF. As DNA, the CDR3 is TGCGCCAGCAGCCAAGGTCCCAGGGGGCAGCGGTATGGCTACACCTTC.

This chain connects TRBV6-1 to TRBJ1-2, with D unclear. Germline CDR1 is MNHNS and CDR2 is SASEGT. V lost 4 bases and J lost 4, with 22 bases in between. The CDR3 contains 17 residues. This CDR3 reads CASSGGIAVLAVYGYTF. CDR3 coding DNA: TGTGCCAGCAGTGGAGGTATCGCCGTTCTTGCCGTCTATGGCTACACCTTC.

The gene calls are TRBV29-1 and TRBJ1-5; 7 bases match TRBD1. The CDR3 is 13 residues long. Germline V lookup: CDR1 SQVTM, CDR2 ANQGSEA. The V segment lost 8 bases and the J segment 9 bases; nucleotides outside the gene matches: 13. DNA for the CDR3: TGCAGCTTCCCACAGGGGAGCCTTCGGCCCCAGCATTTT. Its translation: CSFPQGSLRPQHF.

The genes are TRBV2 and TRBJ2-2; no clear D gene. V was clipped by 3 bases and J by 1 base, with 9 bases between them. Per germline, CDR1 SNHLY and CDR2 FYNNEI. This CDR3 is 15 amino acids long. CDR3 in amino acids: CASSEWPLNTGELFF. CDR3 nucleotides: TGTGCCAGCAGTGAGTGGCCGCTGAACACCGGGGAGCTGTTTTTT.

The chain joins TRBV7-2 to TRBJ2-3; the D gene could be TRBD1 or TRBD2 (5 bases each). V lost 4 bases, J lost 6 bases, and 14 bases lay in between. This CDR3 spans 14 amino acids. Germline V gene lookup returns CDR1 SGHTA and CDR2 FQGNSA. The CDR3: CASSWGPRRDTQYF. The DNA for the CDR3 is TGTGCCAGCAGCTGGGGACCACGTAGGGATACGCAGTATTTT.

There are a few counts of this clonotype. The V gene is TRBV5-1, the J gene TRBJ2-1; the match to TRBD2 covers 9 bases. Germline trimming cut 1 base from V and 4 bases from J; bases unmatched to any gene: 3. The germline gives CDR1 SGHRS, CDR2 YFSETQ. The CDR3 sequence is 15 residues long. The CDR3 sequence is CASSLSGGQYNEQFF. DNA for the CDR3: TGCGCCAGCAGCTTGAGCGGGGGGCAATACAATGAGCAGTTCTTC.

This chain links TRBV27 with TRBJ1-4; possibly TRBD1 for D (5 bases). The CDR3 extends over 19 amino acids. V was pared by 5 bases and J by 3 bases, with 25 bases between. Germline assignment: CDR1 MNHEY and CDR2 SMNVEV (reference sequence). The CDR3 DNA reads as TGTGCCAGCAGTCCACTACCACGGGGGTCCGGGAAGGCTAATGAAAAACTGTTTTTT. Translation: CASSPLPRGSGKANEKLFF.